The TCR beta chain described here comes from a study of molecular identifiers for immune sequencing clone quantification. Using a CD8+CD4-CCR7+CD45RA+ phenotype, naive CD8 T cells were sorted. The CDR3 contains 14 residues. CDR1 and CDR2 from the germline V gene are SEHNR and FQNEAQ (reference sequence). Study-wide findings and caveats: Clones with over 20 RNA copies captured over 99% of effector molecules but under 1% of naive ones.

Bulk TCR libraries used previously described methods and listed TCR primers. TCRdb independently ran MiXCR on the PCR reads; one entry per CDR3 protein. The sample holds about 53,000 distinct CDR3 sequences, roughly 36% seen once. Concerning this clonotype itself: Its antigen is not identified. A read error may explain this, as a much larger clone is one base away.

The sequenced sample was naive CD8+ T cells from blood, with Jurkat cell RNA spiked in. Regarding subset: FACS-sorted CD8+CD4-CCR7+CD45RA+ naive T cells. The clonotype was recovered from a human donor in good health. Some libraries in this study had Jurkat cell RNA spiked in. The V gene is TRBV7-9, the J gene TRBJ2-7; 8 nucleotides match TRBD2. CDR3 residues: CASSLSLAGYERYF. CDR3 sequence (DNA): TGTGCCAGCAGCTTAAGCCTAGCGGGCTACGAGCGGTACTTC.